This TCR beta chain was profiled in a study of response to subunit inactivated influenza vaccine. J lost 3 bases, V lost 3 bases, and 10 bases had no gene match. The germline CDR1 and CDR2 sequences are DFQATT and SNEGSKA (reference sequence). The CDR3 covers 16 residues. TCRdb re-derived calls from the RT-PCR reads in MiXCR, one entry per CDR3 protein. The sample has a few hundred thousand distinct CDR3 sequences, about a fifth seen once. Comment on this clonotype: What it binds is not known.

Notes on the study in general: Authors suggested seasonal influenza vaccinations each recruit few new T cells.

The sequenced sample was PBMCs from blood, obtained 21 months after vaccination. This clonotype was sampled from a man aged 45 to 75 who received an inactivated influenza vaccine. The V gene is TRBV20-1, the J gene TRBJ2-3; 9 bases are a match to TRBD1. The CDR3 spells CSARPGQGRWTDTQYF. CDR3 nucleotide sequence: TGCAGTGCTAGGCCGGGACAGGGTAGGTGGACAGATACGCAGTATTTT.